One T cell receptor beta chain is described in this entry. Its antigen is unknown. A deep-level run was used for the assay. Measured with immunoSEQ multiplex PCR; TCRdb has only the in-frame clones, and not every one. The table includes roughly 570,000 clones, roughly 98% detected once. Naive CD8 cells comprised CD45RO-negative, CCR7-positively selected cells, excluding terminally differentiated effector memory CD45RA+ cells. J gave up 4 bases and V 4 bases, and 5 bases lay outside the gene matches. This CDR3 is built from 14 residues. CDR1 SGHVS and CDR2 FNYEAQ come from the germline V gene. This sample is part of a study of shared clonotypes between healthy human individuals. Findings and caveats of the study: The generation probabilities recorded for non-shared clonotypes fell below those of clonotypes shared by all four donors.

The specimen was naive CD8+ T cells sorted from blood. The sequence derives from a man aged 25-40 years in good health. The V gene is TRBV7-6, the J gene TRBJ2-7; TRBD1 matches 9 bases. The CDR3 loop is CASSSWDREYEQYF. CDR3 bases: TGTGCCAGCAGCTCCTGGGACAGGGAATACGAGCAGTACTTC.